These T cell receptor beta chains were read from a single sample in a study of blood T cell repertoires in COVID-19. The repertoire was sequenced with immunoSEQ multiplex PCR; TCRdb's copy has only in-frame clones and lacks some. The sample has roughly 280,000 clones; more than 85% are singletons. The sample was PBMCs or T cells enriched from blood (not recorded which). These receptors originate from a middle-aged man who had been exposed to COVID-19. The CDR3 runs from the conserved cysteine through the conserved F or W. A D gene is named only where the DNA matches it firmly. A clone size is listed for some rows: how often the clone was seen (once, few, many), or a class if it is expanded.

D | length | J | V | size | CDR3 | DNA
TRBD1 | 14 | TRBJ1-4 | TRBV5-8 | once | CASSLGQGGEKLFF | TGTGCCAGCAGCTTAGGACAGGGAGGGGAAAAACTGTTTTTT
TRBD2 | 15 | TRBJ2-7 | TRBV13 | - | CASSLIKAGNYEQYF | TGTGCCAGCAGCTTAATAAAAGCGGGAAACTACGAGCAGTACTTC
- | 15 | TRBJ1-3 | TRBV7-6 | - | CASSLRGESGNTIYF | TGTGCCAGCAGCTTGAGAGGAGAGTCTGGAAACACCATATATTTT
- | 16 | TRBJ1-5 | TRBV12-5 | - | CASGPREGLSNQPQHF | TGTGCTAGTGGTCCCCGGGAGGGGCTTAGCAATCAGCCCCAGCATTTT
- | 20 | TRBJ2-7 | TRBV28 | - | CASSLPSSFGYPPSAYEQYF | TGTGCCAGCAGTCTCCCTAGTAGTTTCGGATACCCCCCGTCGGCCTACGAGCAGTACTTC
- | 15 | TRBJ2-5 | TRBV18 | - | CASSPWTNSQETQYF | TGTGCCAGCTCACCTTGGACTAACTCTCAAGAGACCCAGTACTTC
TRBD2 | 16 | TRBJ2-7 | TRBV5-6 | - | CASSLLGSGMSYEQYF | TGTGCCAGCAGCTTGTTGGGTAGCGGGATGTCCTACGAGCAGTACTTC
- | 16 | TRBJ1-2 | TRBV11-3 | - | CASSPRTASLIYGYTF | TGTGCCAGCAGCCCACGGACAGCCTCCTTGATCTATGGCTACACCTTC
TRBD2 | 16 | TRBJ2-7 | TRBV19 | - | CASSILAGGGSYEQYF | TGTGCCAGTAGTATACTAGCGGGAGGGGGCTCCTACGAGCAGTACTTC
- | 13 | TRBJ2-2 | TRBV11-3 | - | CASSLASTGELFF | TGTGCCAGCAGCTTAGCCAGCACCGGGGAGCTGTTTTTT
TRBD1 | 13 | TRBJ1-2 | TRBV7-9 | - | CASSPGTGHGYTF | TGTGCCAGCAGCCCCGGGACAGGGCATGGCTACACCTTC
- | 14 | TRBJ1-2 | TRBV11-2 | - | CASSLPRAGGGYTF | TGTGCCAGCAGCTTACCCCGGGCAGGAGGTGGCTACACCTTC
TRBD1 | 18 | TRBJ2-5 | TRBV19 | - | CASSTRPPGQGAGETQYF | TGTGCCAGTAGTACCCGCCCCCCCGGACAGGGGGCGGGAGAGACCCAGTACTTC
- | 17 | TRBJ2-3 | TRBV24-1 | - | CATSDATLARGGDTQYF | TGTGCCACCAGTGATGCCACACTAGCGAGGGGGGGAGATACGCAGTATTTT
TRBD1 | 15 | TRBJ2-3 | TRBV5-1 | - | CASRYDSRGTGTQYF | TGCGCCAGCAGGTACGACTCTCGGGGGACAGGGACGCAGTATTTT
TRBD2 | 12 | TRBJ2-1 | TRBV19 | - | CASSIRGDEQFF | TGTGCCAGTAGTATCCGGGGGGATGAGCAGTTCTTC
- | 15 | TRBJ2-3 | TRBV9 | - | CASSVVQGGLDTQYF | TGTGCCAGCAGCGTAGTTCAGGGGGGATTGGATACGCAGTATTTT
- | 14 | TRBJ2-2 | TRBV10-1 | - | CASSERGNTGELFF | TGCGCCAGCAGTGAGCGCGGGAACACCGGGGAGCTGTTTTTT
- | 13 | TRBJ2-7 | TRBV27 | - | CASSYSGNYEQYF | TGTGCCAGCAGTTATTCAGGGAACTACGAGCAGTACTTC
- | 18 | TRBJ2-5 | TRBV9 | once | CASSPKPSPAATQETQYF | TGTGCCAGCAGTCCAAAACCCTCTCCAGCGGCAACCCAAGAGACCCAGTACTTC
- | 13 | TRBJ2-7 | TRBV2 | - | CASTPREFYEQYF | TGTGCCAGCACCCCCCGGGAGTTCTACGAGCAGTACTTC
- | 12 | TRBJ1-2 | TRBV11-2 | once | CASSTNRVGYTF | TGTGCCAGCAGCACCAACAGGGTCGGCTACACCTTC
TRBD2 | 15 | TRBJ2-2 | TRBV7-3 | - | CASSPLAGAAGELFF | TGTGCCAGCAGTCCTCTAGCGGGAGCCGCCGGGGAGCTGTTTTTT
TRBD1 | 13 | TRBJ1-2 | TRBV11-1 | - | CASSRDSSYGYTF | TGTGCCAGCAGCAGGGACAGTAGCTATGGCTACACCTTC
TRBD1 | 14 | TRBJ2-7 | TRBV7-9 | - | CASSLASTGREQYF | TGTGCCAGCAGCTTAGCTTCGACAGGGAGAGAGCAGTACTTC
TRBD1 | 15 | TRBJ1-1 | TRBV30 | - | CASQRGQGGATEAFF | TGTGCCTCCCAGAGGGGACAGGGGGGGGCCACTGAAGCTTTCTTT
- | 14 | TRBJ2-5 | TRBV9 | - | CASSVFGGTETQYF | TGTGCCAGCAGCGTATTCGGGGGTACAGAGACCCAGTACTTC
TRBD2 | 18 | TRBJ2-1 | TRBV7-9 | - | CASSSSKNSGSPYNEQFF | TGTGCCAGCAGCTCCTCAAAAAATAGCGGGAGCCCCTACAATGAGCAGTTCTTC
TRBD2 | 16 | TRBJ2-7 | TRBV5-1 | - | CASSPGLAGDPHEQYF | TGCGCCAGCAGCCCGGGACTAGCGGGAGACCCCCACGAGCAGTACTTC
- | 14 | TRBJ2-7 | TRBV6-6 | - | CASSYPGQSYEQYF | TGTGCCAGCAGTTACCCAGGACAGTCCTACGAGCAGTACTTC
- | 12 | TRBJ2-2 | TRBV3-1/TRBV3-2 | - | CASTQLAGELFF | TGTGCCAGCACCCAATTAGCCGGGGAGCTGTTTTTT
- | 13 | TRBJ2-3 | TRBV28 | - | CASSQGLGDTQYF | TGTGCCAGCAGTCAGGGTCTGGGAGATACGCAGTATTTT
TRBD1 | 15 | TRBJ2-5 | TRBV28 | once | CASSYSGGGRETQYF | TGTGCCAGCAGCTACTCAGGGGGCGGGCGGGAGACCCAGTACTTC
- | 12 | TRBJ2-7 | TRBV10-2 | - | CASSEARGEQYF | TGCGCCAGCAGTGAGGCTCGAGGCGAGCAGTACTTC
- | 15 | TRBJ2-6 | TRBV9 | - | CASSVAGFGANVLTF | TGTGCCAGCAGCGTAGCAGGCTTTGGGGCCAACGTCCTGACTTTC
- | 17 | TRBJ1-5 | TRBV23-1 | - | CASIGGDGGYSNQPQHF | TGCGCCAGCATAGGAGGGGATGGGGGTTATAGCAATCAGCCCCAGCATTTT
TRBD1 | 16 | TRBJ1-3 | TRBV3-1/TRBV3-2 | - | CASSLYLGTAGNTIYF | TGTGCCAGCAGCCTTTACCTCGGGACAGCTGGAAACACCATATATTTT
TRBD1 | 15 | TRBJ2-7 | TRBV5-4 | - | CASSLGTGNLREQYF | TGTGCCAGCAGCTTGGGGACAGGGAATCTGCGGGAGCAGTACTTC
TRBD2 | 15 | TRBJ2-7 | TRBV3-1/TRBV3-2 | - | CASSQAASGSYEQYF | TGTGCCAGCAGCCAAGCGGCTAGCGGGAGCTACGAGCAGTACTTC
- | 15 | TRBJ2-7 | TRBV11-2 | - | CASSLDPASPYEQYF | TGTGCCAGCAGCTTAGATCCCGCAAGCCCTTACGAGCAGTACTTC
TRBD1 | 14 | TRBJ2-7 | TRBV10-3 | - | CAISETQGAYEQYF | TGTGCCATCAGTGAGACACAGGGGGCCTACGAGCAGTACTTC
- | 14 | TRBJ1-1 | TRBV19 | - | CASSIWGRDTEAFF | TGTGCCAGTAGTATTTGGGGGCGCGACACTGAAGCTTTCTTT